This T cell receptor beta chain was captured by sequencing in a study of beta chain features in type 1 diabetes. Expressed TCRB transcripts were sequenced, since all the RNA that had been isolated was reverse transcribed. Only in-frame clones appear in the TCRdb table, and some are missing; sequencing was by immunoSEQ multiplex PCR. The data show nearly 250,000 clones, roughly 15% seen once. Study-wide points: Patients' naive, central memory and regulatory TCRB repertoires appeared more alike than those of healthy donors.

Unmatched junction bases numbered 5, after V lost 5 bases and J lost 2 bases. Per germline, CDR1 SGHAT and CDR2 FQNNGV. The CDR3 has 15 residues. To note about this clone: Its matching antigen is unknown.

Isolation of CD4+ naive, central memory, regulatory and stem cell-like memory cells was achieved by sorting via CD45RO/CCR7/CD25/CD127/CD95/CD27. This TCR derives from a woman aged 40 to 50 in good health. This chain uses TRBV11-2 with TRBJ2-3; TRBD1 aligns across 9 bases. The sequenced material came from naive CD4+ T cells from blood. The CDR3 sequence is CASSAGQGITDTQYF. Written as DNA, the CDR3 is TGTGCCAGCAGCGCCGGACAGGGGATCACAGATACGCAGTATTTT.